The sequence of this T cell receptor (beta chain) was determined in a study of memory CD4+ T cells and cytomegalovirus serostatus. Whole-study findings and limits: Each of 65 to 70 CMV-associated TCRbeta sequences occurred in one to five individuals.

Per the original data handling: Out-of-frame sequences were removed, leaving 2,000,000 or so distinct TCRbeta sequences. TCRdb's table, derived via immunoSEQ multiplex PCR, lists solely in-frame clones and lacks some. The DNA was the basis for D and trimming; V, J and clone size are from that table. This table holds some 48,000 clones, roughly 78% found once. Single viable CD3+CD4+CD8-CD45RO+ cells were sorted as the memory CD4+ T cells. Serum IgG to CMV pp150, pp28, p38 and p52 defined serostatus. Germline values: CDR1 SGHDN, CDR2 FVKESK. Trimming stripped 4 bases from V and 0 bases from J, with 7 bases between. This CDR3 is built from 13 residues. This clone has more than one count but fewer than ten. Antigen unknown.

Material: memory CD4+ T cells from blood. This receptor was taken from an adult in good health and CMV-seronegative. This chain connects TRBV14 to TRBJ2-7; possible D gene TRBD1, 6 bases. CDR3: CASSRTVSYEQYF. DNA for the CDR3: TGTGCCAGCAGCCGGACAGTCTCCTACGAGCAGTACTTC.